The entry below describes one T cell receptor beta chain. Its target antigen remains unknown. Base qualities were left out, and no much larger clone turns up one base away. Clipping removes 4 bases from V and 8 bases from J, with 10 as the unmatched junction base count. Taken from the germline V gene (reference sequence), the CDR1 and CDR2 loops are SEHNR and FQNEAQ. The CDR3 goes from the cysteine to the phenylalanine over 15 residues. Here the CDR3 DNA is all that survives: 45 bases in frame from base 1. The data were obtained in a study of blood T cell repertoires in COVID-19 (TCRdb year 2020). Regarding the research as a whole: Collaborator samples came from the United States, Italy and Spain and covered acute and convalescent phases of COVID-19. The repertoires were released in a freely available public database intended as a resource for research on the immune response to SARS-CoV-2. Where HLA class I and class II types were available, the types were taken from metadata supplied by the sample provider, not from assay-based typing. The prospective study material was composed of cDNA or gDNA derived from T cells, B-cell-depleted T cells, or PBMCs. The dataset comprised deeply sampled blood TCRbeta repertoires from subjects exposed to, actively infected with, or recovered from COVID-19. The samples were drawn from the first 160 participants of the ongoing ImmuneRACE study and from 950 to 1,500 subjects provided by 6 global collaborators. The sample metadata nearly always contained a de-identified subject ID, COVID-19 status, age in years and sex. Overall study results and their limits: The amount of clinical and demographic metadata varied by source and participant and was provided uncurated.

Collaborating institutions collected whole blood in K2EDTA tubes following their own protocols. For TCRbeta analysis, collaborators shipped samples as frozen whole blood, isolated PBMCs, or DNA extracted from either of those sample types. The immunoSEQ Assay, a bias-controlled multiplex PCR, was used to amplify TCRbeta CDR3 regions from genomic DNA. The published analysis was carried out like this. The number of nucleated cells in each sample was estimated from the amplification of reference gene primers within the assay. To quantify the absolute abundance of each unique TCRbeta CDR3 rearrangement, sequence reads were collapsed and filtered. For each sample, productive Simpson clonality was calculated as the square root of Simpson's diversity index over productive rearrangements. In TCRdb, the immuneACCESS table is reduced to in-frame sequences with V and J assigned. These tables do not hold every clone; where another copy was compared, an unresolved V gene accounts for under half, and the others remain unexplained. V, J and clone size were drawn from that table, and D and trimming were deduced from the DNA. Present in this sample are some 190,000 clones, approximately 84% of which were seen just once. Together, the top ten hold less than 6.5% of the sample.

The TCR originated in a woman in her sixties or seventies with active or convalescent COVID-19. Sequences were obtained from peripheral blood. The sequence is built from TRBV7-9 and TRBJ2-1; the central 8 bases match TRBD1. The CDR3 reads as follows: CASSSTTKDRDEQFF. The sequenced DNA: TGTGCCAGCAGCTCGACAACCAAGGACAGGGATGAGCAGTTCTTC.